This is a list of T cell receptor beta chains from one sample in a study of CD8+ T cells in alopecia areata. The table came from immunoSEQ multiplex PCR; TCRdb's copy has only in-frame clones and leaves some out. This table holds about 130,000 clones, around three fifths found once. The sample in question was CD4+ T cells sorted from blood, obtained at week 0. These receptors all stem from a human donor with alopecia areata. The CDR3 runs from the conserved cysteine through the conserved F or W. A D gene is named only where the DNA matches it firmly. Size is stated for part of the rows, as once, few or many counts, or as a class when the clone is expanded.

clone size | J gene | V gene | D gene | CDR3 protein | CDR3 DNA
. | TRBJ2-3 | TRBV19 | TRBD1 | CASKDRGGTDTQYF | TGTGCCAGTAAGGACAGGGGGGGCACAGATACGCAGTATTTT
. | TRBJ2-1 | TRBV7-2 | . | CASSLAAANNEQFF | TGTGCCAGCAGCTTGGCCGCCGCTAACAATGAGCAGTTCTTC
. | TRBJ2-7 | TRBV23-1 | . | CASSPAVPSYEQYF | TGCGCCAGCAGCCCGGCGGTACCCTCCTACGAGCAGTACTTC
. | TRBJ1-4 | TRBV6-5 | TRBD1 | CASSETTGTFEKLFF | TGTGCCAGCAGCGAGACGACAGGGACTTTTGAAAAACTGTTTTTT
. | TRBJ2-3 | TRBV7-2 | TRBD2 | CASSLERLASGYTDTQYF | TGTGCCAGCAGCTTAGAACGTTTGGCTAGCGGATACACAGATACGCAGTATTTT
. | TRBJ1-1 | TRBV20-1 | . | CSASVNTEAFF | TGCAGTGCTAGCGTGAACACTGAAGCTTTCTTT
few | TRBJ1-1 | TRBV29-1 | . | CSVENREGTEAFF | TGCAGCGTTGAGAACAGGGAAGGCACTGAAGCTTTCTTT
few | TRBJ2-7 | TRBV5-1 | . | CASSLSTGMKWGEQYF | TGCGCCAGCAGCTTGTCGACCGGGATGAAGTGGGGCGAGCAGTACTTC
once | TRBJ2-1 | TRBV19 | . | CASSINEKDNEQFF | TGTGCCAGTAGTATTAACGAGAAAGACAATGAGCAGTTCTTC
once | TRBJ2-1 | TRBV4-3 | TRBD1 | CASSQNQGALRGEQFF | TGCGCCAGCAGCCAAAATCAGGGGGCTTTAAGGGGTGAGCAGTTCTTC
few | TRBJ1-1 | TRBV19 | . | CASNLRGMNTEAFF | TGTGCCAGTAACTTGCGAGGAATGAACACTGAAGCTTTCTTT
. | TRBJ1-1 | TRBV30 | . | CAWGTWAPSQIGGF | TGTGCCTGGGGGACGTGGGCACCCTCACAAATCGGGGGGTTT
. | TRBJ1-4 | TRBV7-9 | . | CASSRTTATNEKLFF | TGTGCCAGCAGCCGTACGACAGCAACTAATGAAAAACTGTTTTTT
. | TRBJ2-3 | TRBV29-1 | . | CSVAEATDTQYF | TGCAGCGTTGCAGAGGCAACAGATACGCAGTATTTT
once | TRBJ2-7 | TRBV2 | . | CASKYSYEQYF | TGTGCCAGTAAATACTCCTACGAGCAGTACTTC
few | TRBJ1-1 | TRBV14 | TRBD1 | CASSPQGDLPATEAFF | TGTGCCAGCAGCCCTCAGGGGGATCTTCCGGCCACTGAAGCTTTCTTT
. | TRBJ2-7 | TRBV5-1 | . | CASRISESEQYF | TGCGCCAGCAGAATATCGGAATCCGAGCAGTACTTC
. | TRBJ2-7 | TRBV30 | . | CAWSQDHRLYEQYF | TGTGCCTGGAGTCAGGACCACCGGCTCTACGAGCAGTACTTC
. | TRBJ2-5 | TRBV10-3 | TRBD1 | CAISRGGDQETQYF | TGTGCCATCAGTAGAGGGGGCGACCAAGAGACCCAGTACTTC
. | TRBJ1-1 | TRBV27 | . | CASSLIVGAEAFF | TGTGCCAGCAGTTTAATTGTAGGGGCTGAAGCTTTCTTT
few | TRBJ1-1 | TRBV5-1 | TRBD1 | CASSPGQGSPEAFF | TGCGCCAGCAGCCCAGGACAGGGATCCCCTGAAGCTTTCTTT
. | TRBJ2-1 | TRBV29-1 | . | CSISASYNEQFF | TGCAGTATCTCTGCGTCCTACAATGAGCAGTTCTTC
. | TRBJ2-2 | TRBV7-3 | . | CASGTGNTGELFF | TGTGCCAGCGGGACGGGAAACACCGGGGAGCTGTTTTTT
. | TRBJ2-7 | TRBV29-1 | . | CSVVQTESSYEQYF | TGCAGCGTGGTCCAGACAGAGAGCTCCTACGAGCAGTACTTC
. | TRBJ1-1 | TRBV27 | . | CASSLVVTTEAFF | TGTGCCAGCAGTTTAGTAGTTACCACTGAAGCTTTCTTT
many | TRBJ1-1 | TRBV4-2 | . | CASSQDWGNTEAFF | TGTGCCAGCAGCCAAGATTGGGGGAACACTGAAGCTTTCTTT
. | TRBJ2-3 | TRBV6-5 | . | CASSPGTFYTDTQYF | TGTGCCAGCAGCCCCGGGACCTTTTACACAGATACGCAGTATTTT
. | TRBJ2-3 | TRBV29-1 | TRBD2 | CSARTSGSTDTQYF | TGCAGCGCCAGGACTAGCGGGAGTACAGATACGCAGTATTTT
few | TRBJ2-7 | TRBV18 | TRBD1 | CASSPFGTGGFSYEQYF | TGTGCCAGCTCACCATTCGGGACAGGGGGCTTTTCCTACGAGCAGTACTTC
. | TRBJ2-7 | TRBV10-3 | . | CAINRGPTSSYEQYF | TGTGCCATCAACCGGGGACCGACGAGCTCCTACGAGCAGTACTTC
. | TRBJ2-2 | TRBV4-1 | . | CASSPDINTGELFF | TGCGCCAGCAGCCCTGATATCAACACCGGGGAGCTGTTTTTT
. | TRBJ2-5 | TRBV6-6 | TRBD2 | CASSLVTSGRDETQYF | TGTGCCAGCAGCCTCGTGACTAGCGGGAGGGATGAGACCCAGTACTTC
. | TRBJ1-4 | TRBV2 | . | CASSELGRGEKLFF | TGTGCCAGCAGTGAACTGGGGCGCGGTGAAAAACTGTTTTTT
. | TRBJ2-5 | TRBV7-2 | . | CASSLVAANLGETQYF | TGTGCCAGCAGCTTGGTAGCGGCGAACTTGGGAGAGACCCAGTACTTC
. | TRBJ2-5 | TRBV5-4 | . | CASSLGAEETQYF | TGTGCCAGCAGCTTGGGCGCGGAGGAGACCCAGTACTTC
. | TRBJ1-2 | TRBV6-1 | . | CASSEGTAIGYTF | TGTGCCAGCAGTGAAGGGACAGCAATTGGCTACACCTTC
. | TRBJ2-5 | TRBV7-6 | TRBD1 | CASSPSGQGSSQYF | TGTGCCAGCAGCCCGTCGGGACAGGGGTCGTCCCAGTACTTC
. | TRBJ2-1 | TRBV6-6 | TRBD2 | CASSPGAGGYEQFF | TGTGCCAGCAGCCCAGGGGCGGGAGGGTATGAGCAGTTCTTC
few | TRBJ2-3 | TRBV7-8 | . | CASSLPDTQYF | TGTGCCAGCAGCTTACCAGATACGCAGTATTTT
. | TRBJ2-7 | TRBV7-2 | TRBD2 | CASSKASSGAYEQYF | TGTGCCAGCAGCAAGGCCTCTAGCGGGGCCTACGAGCAGTACTTC
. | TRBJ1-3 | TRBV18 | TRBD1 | CASSPGQISGNTIYF | TGTGCCAGCTCACCGGGACAGATCTCTGGAAACACCATATATTTT
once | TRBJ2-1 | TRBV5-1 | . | CASSLDGVLTEQFF | TGCGCCAGCAGCTTGGATGGAGTCCTAACTGAGCAGTTCTTC
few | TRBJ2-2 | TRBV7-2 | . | CASSLHGRNTGELFF | TGTGCCAGCAGCTTACACGGACGGAACACCGGGGAGCTGTTTTTT
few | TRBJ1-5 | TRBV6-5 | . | CASRPLGRNQPQHF | TGTGCCAGCAGACCACTTGGGCGAAATCAGCCCCAGCATTTT
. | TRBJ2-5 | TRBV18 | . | CASSPTTRQSQYF | TGTGCCAGCTCACCAACTACTAGACAGTCCCAGTACTTC
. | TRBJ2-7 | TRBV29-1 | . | CSVGQIYEQYF | TGCAGCGTTGGCCAGATCTACGAGCAGTACTTC
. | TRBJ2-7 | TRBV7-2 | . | CASSLSRVAYEQYF | TGTGCCAGCAGCTTAAGTAGGGTAGCCTACGAGCAGTACTTC
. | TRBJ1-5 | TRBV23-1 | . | CARDGHSNQPQHF | TGCGCCAGGGACGGTCATAGCAATCAGCCCCAGCATTTT
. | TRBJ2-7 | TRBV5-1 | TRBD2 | CASSLGGRGPSYEQYF | TGCGCCAGCAGCTTGGGCGGGAGAGGCCCCTCCTACGAGCAGTACTTC